The 24 T cell receptor beta chains presented below share a single source sample, sequenced in a study of blood T cell repertoires in COVID-19. The method was immunoSEQ multiplex PCR; TCRdb's version includes in-frame clones alone and lacks a portion of them. The sample lists 200,000 to 250,000 clones, less than 90% occurring once. The specimen was peripheral blood. Receptor source: a man between 25 and 39 years old with active or convalescent COVID-19.

Comments on this clone: The germline gene is not matched at one end of the junction; a read error may be the cause. The chain employs TRBV6-2 or TRBV6-3 and TRBJ2-2, with 8 bases lining up with TRBD1. The CDR3 is 15 amino acids. Germline-derived CDR1 and CDR2 are MNHEY and SVGEGT. The CDR3 region has the DNA TGTGCCAGCAGTCCGCGGACAGGGCTCACCCGGGAGCTGTTTTTT. Its translation: CASSPRTGLTRELFF.

The chain combines TRBV28 with TRBJ2-5; D unclear. Germline lookup yields CDR1 MDHEN and CDR2 SYDVKM. Trimming left V 5 bases short and J 3 bases short, with 4 bases between. The CDR3 is 11 amino acids. The CDR3 bases are TGTGCCAGCAGTACAAAAGAGACCCAGTACTTC. This gives the protein CASSTKETQYF.

This clone was detected once. This rearrangement joins TRBV5-6 to TRBJ1-6; D might be TRBD1 (5 bases). Germline V gene sequence: CDR1 SGHDT, CDR2 YYEEEE. The CDR3 consists of 13 residues. Between the trimmed V and J ends, which lost 5 bases and 5 bases, there was a span of 8 bases. CDR3 sequence: CASRGEHNSPLHF. In DNA, the CDR3 is TGTGCCAGCAGAGGGGAACATAATTCACCCCTCCACTTT.

The J gene is TRBJ2-3, the V gene TRBV7-6; D is perhaps TRBD2 (6 bases). Germline V gene data show CDR1 as SGHVS and CDR2 as FNYEAQ. The CDR3 contains 14 residues. Trimming left V 1 base short and J 5 bases short, with 10 bases between. CDR3: CASSLGSGGDTQYF. As DNA, the CDR3 is TGTGCCAGCAGCTTAGGGTCCGGGGGAGATACGCAGTATTTT. Together with reference TRBV7-6 and TRBJ2-3, the CDR3 gives the full variable domain: GAGVSQSPRYKVTKRGQDVALRCDPISGHVSLYWYRQALGQGPEFLTYFNYEAQQDKSGLPNDRFSAERPEGSISTLTIQRTEQRDSAMYRCASSLGSGGDTQYFGPGTRLTVL.

This CDR3 is CASSQDAAGGPYNEQFF. CDR3 nucleotides: TGCGCCAGCAGCCAAGACGCGGCGGGCGGACCATACAATGAGCAGTTCTTC. The chain has TRBV4-3 and TRBJ2-1, with D maybe TRBD2 (5 bases). The CDR3 runs to 17 residues. V lost 0 bases, J lost 4 bases, and 16 bases lay in between. CDR1 and CDR2 from the germline V gene are LGHNA and YSLEER.

In DNA form, the CDR3 reads TGTGCCAGCACCACCGTGTGGCTCTTAAATGAGCAGTTCTTC. Residues: CASTTVWLLNEQFF. This chain joins TRBV27 and TRBJ2-1; D ambiguous. V lost 7 bases, J lost 7 bases, and 17 bases lay in between. Per germline, CDR1 MNHEY and CDR2 SMNVEV (reference sequence). The CDR3 is 14 residues long.

V usage is TRBV18 and J usage is TRBJ2-4; 12 bases are a match to TRBD1. J gave up 9 bases and V 3 bases, and 9 bases lay outside the gene matches. The germline gives CDR1 KGHSH, CDR2 LQKENI. This CDR3 spans 16 amino acids. In DNA form, the CDR3 reads TGTGCCAGCTCACCTACGACCGGGACAGGGGGCTTCATTCAGTACTTC. This encodes CASSPTTGTGGFIQYF. Complete variable domain (other parts from reference TRBV18 and TRBJ2-4): NAGVMQNPRHLVRRRGQEARLRCSPMKGHSHVYWYRQLPEEGLKFMVYLQKENIIDESGMPKERFSAEFPKEGPSILRIQQVVRGDSAAYFCASSPTTGTGGFIQYFGAGTRLSVL.

The V and J genes are TRBV29-1 and TRBJ2-7, with 9 nucleotides matching TRBD1. The germline CDR1 and CDR2 sequences are SQVTM and ANQGSEA. V lost 3 bases to trimming and J lost 0 bases; unmatched junction nucleotides: 12. This CDR3 is built from 17 residues. DNA for the CDR3: TGCAGCGTTGAGGGATCCCCCGGGACAGGGTCCTCCTACGAGCAGTACTTC. Its protein is CSVEGSPGTGSSYEQYF.

To note about this clone: Mismatch with germline at one junction end may stem from a read error. The chain carries TRBV15 and TRBJ1-1; 10 positions match TRBD1. CDR3 length: 15 amino acids. Germline V lookup: CDR1 LNHNV, CDR2 YYDKDF (reference sequence). The CDR3 sequence is CATSRDRGRFTEAFF. DNA for the CDR3: TGTGCCACCAGCCGAGACAGGGGGCGCTTCACTGAAGCTTTCTTT.

The chain joins TRBV30 to TRBJ1-2; 7 nucleotides align to TRBD1. Germline CDR1 and CDR2: GTSNPN and SVGIG (reference sequence). This CDR3 contains 13 residues. Trimming at V came to 2 bases and at J to 4 bases, leaving 4 bases not matched to a gene. The CDR3 DNA follows: TGTGCCTGGAGTCAGACAGGGATCTATGGCTACACCTTC. Amino acid sequence: CAWSQTGIYGYTF.

V usage is TRBV10-3 and J usage is TRBJ1-1, with 8 bases fitting TRBD1. This CDR3 region has 18 residues. CDR1 is ENHRY and CDR2 is SYGVKD in the germline V gene. Germline trimming cut 0 bases from V and 1 base from J; bases unmatched to any gene: 10. This CDR3 is CAISESMGQGAGNTEAFF. In nucleotides, the CDR3 is TGTGCCATCAGTGAGTCGATGGGGCAGGGGGCGGGGAACACTGAAGCTTTCTTT.

The chain has TRBV5-1 and TRBJ2-7; D may be TRBD2 (5 bases). This CDR3 region has 18 residues. Germline values: CDR1 SGHRS, CDR2 YFSETQ. V was clipped by 2 bases and J by 5 bases, with 26 bases between them. In DNA, the CDR3 is TGCGCCAGCAGCTTAACGTCGGGTCTCGTAGTGGGAGTCAACGAGCAGTACTTC. As protein: CASSLTSGLVVGVNEQYF. Full variable domain (outside the CDR3, taken from reference TRBV5-1 and TRBJ2-7): KAGVTQTPRYLIKTRGQQVTLSCSPISGHRSVSWYQQTPGQGLQFLFEYFSETQRNKGNFPGRFSGRQFSNSRSEMNVSTLELGDSALYLCASSLTSGLVVGVNEQYFGPGTRLTVT.

The V gene is TRBV9, the J gene TRBJ2-7; D gene unclear. The CDR3 is 11 amino acids. Trimming took 4 bases from V and 3 from J, leaving 5 bases between them. Germline loops: CDR1 SGDLS, CDR2 YYNGEE. This CDR3 reads CASSPCYEQYF. CDR3 nucleotide sequence: TGTGCCAGCAGCCCCTGCTACGAGCAGTACTTC.

V usage is TRBV6-2 or TRBV6-3 and J usage is TRBJ2-7; 8 bases align to TRBD2. This CDR3 region has 11 residues. Looked up from germline, CDR1 is MNHEY and CDR2 is SVGEGT. V shed 6 bases, J shed 7 bases, and the junction held 2 bases outside the gene matches. The CDR3 loop is CASSGRGEQYF. CDR3 nucleotide sequence: TGTGCCAGCAGCGGGAGGGGGGAGCAGTACTTC.

In its sample, this clone was seen a few times. The V gene is TRBV29-1, the J gene TRBJ1-4; TRBD1 is a possible D gene (5 bases). The CDR3 is made up of 14 amino acids. The germline V and J ends were trimmed by 6 bases and 5 bases, with 16 bases remaining between them. The germline gives CDR1 SQVTM, CDR2 ANQGSEA. Written as DNA, the CDR3 is TGCAGCGTAAGGTGGCAGGGTAGGAATGAAAAACTGTTTTTT. Translating gives CSVRWQGRNEKLFF.

V usage is TRBV14 and J usage is TRBJ2-3; TRBD2 agrees at 9 bases. V gave up 3 bases and J gave up 9 bases; unmatched junction bases: 10. CDR1 SGHDN and CDR2 FVKESK come from the germline V gene. This CDR3 region has 15 residues. The CDR3, as DNA: TGTGCCAGCAGCCAGGGGCTAGCGGGAACCGAGACGCAGTATTTT. It specifies CASSQGLAGTETQYF. The full variable domain, in which reference TRBV14 and TRBJ2-3 provide the parts outside the CDR3, is EAGVTQFPSHSVIEKGQTVTLRCDPISGHDNLYWYRRVMGKEIKFLLHFVKESKQDESGMPNNRFLAERTGGTYSTLKVQPAELEDSGVYFCASSQGLAGTETQYFGPGTRLTVL.

This clone was seen just once. V usage is TRBV30 and J usage is TRBJ2-2, with D maybe TRBD2 (6 bases). Germline V gene data show CDR1 as GTSNPN and CDR2 as SVGIG (reference sequence). This CDR3 is 14 amino acids long. Trimming left V 3 bases short and J 5 bases short, with 13 bases between. In DNA form, the CDR3 reads TGTGCCTGGAGGAGTAGCGGAGGTACCGGGGAGCTGTTTTTT. It specifies CAWRSSGGTGELFF. Using reference TRBV30 and TRBJ2-2 for the parts outside the CDR3, the full variable domain is SQTIHQWPATLVQPVGSPLSLECTVEGTSNPNLYWYRQAAGRGLQLLFYSVGIGQISSEVPQNLSASRPQDRQFILSSKKLLLSDSGFYLCAWRSSGGTGELFFGEGSRLTVL.

This clone was seen once. The chain carries TRBV9 and TRBJ2-1; D unresolved. Germline CDR1 and CDR2: SGDLS and YYNGEE. V lost 0 bases, J lost 13 bases, and 8 bases lay in between. The CDR3 is 11 amino acids. As DNA, the CDR3 is TGTGCCAGCAGCGTAGGGAGCCTACAGTTCTTC. Its translation is CASSVGSLQFF.

J is TRBJ2-1 and V is TRBV28; 7 nucleotides agree with TRBD2. There are 17 residues in the CDR3. Germline V gene data show CDR1 as MDHEN and CDR2 as SYDVKM. J gave up 0 bases and V 2 bases, and 7 bases lay outside the gene matches. The CDR3 sequence is CASSLPGGSSSYNEQFF. CDR3 nucleotides: TGTGCCAGCAGTTTACCCGGGGGGTCGAGCTCCTACAATGAGCAGTTCTTC. The variable domain in full, completed from reference TRBV28 and TRBJ2-1, reads DVKVTQSSRYLVKRTGEKVFLECVQDMDHENMFWYRQDPGLGLRLIYFSYDVKMKEKGDIPEGYSVSREKKERFSLILESASTNQTSMYLCASSLPGGSSSYNEQFFGPGTRLTVL.

The gene calls are TRBV19 and TRBJ1-3; D is ambiguous. CDR3 size: 13 residues. CDR1 and CDR2 (germline): LNHDA, SQIVND (reference sequence). Trimming removed 9 bases from V and 2 bases from J, with 11 bases in between. The CDR3 DNA reads TGTGCCAGCCGGGTCACTACTGGAAACACCATATATTTT. Encoded protein: CASRVTTGNTIYF.

The chain links TRBV6-5 to TRBJ2-7, with D maybe TRBD1 (5 bases). Germline CDR1 reads MNHEY; CDR2 reads SVGAGI. The CDR3 loop spans 12 amino acids. V lost 5 bases and J 6 bases, leaving 11 bases between the germline ends. CDR3 region: CASSRRQSEQYF. The CDR3 DNA follows: TGTGCCAGCAGTAGGAGACAGTCCGAGCAGTACTTC.

This rearrangement joins TRBV10-1 to TRBJ2-5, with 10 bases that match TRBD1. The germline gives CDR1 WNHNN, CDR2 SYGVQD (reference sequence). The V gene end was trimmed by 0 bases and the J gene end by 7 bases; junction bases not matched to a gene: 8. The CDR3 consists of 16 residues. CDR3 sequence (DNA): TGCGCCAGCAGTGAGTCCCCCGGGACAGGGGAAGGGACCCAGTACTTC. It encodes CASSESPGTGEGTQYF.

This chain links TRBV4-1 with TRBJ2-1, with D unclear. The germline CDR1 and CDR2 sequences are MGHRA and YSYEKL. Trimming pared 1 base from V and 4 bases from J, leaving 8 bases between. The CDR3 has 14 amino acids. This CDR3 reads CASSQGSGYNEQFF. CDR3 in DNA: TGCGCCAGCAGCCAAGGGTCGGGTTACAATGAGCAGTTCTTC.

This clone was observed a few times. This chain connects TRBV4-1 to TRBJ1-4; D remains unclear. CDR1 and CDR2 (germline): MGHRA, YSYEKL. There are 15 residues in the CDR3. With 3 bases removed from V and 4 bases from J, the gap between germline ends came to 12 bases. This chain's CDR3 is CASSHRGAFNEKLFF. The CDR3 DNA reads as TGCGCCAGCAGCCACCGGGGAGCCTTTAATGAAAAACTGTTTTTT.